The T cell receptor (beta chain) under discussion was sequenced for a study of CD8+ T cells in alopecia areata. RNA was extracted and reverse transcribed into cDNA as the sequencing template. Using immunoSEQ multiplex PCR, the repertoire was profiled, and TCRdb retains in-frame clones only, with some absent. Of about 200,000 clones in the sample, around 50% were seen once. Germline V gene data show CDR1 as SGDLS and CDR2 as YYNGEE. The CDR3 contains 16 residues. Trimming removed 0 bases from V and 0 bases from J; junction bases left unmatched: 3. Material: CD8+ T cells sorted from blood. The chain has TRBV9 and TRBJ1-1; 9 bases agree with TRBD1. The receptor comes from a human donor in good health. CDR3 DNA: TGTGCCAGCAGCGTAGTAGACAGGGGGATGAACACTGAAGCTTTCTTT. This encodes CASSVVDRGMNTEAFF.